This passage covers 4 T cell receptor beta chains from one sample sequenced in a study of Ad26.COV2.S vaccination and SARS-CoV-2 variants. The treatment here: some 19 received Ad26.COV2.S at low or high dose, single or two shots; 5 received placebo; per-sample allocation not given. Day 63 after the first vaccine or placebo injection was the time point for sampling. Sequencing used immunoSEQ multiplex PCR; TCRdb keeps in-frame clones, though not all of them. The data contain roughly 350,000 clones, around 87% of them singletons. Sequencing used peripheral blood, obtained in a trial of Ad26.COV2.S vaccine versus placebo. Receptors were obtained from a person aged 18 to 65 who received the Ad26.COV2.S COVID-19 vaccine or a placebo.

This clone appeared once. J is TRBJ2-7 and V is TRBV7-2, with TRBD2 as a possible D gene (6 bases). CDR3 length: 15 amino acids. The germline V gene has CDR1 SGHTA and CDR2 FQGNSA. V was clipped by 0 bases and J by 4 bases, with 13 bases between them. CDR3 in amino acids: CASSLASGGDYEQYF. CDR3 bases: TGTGCCAGCAGCTTAGCATCCGGGGGTGATTACGAGCAGTACTTC.

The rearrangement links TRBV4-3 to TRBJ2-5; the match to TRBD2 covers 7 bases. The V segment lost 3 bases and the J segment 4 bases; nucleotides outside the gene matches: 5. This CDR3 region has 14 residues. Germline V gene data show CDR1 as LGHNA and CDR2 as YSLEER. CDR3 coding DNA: TGCGCCAGCAGCCACTCGCCGGGGGGAGAGACCCAGTACTTC. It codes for CASSHSPGGETQYF.

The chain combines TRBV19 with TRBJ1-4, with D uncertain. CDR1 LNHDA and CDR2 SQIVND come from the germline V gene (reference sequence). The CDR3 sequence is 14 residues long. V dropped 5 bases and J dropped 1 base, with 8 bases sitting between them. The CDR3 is CASSVQQTNEKLFF. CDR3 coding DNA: TGTGCCAGTAGTGTACAGCAAACTAATGAAAAACTGTTTTTT.

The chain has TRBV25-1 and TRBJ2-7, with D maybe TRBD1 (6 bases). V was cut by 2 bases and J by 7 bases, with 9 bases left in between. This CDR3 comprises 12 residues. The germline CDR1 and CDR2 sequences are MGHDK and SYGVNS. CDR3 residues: CASSEPGQEQYF. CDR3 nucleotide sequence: TGTGCCAGCAGTGAACCCGGACAGGAGCAGTACTTC.